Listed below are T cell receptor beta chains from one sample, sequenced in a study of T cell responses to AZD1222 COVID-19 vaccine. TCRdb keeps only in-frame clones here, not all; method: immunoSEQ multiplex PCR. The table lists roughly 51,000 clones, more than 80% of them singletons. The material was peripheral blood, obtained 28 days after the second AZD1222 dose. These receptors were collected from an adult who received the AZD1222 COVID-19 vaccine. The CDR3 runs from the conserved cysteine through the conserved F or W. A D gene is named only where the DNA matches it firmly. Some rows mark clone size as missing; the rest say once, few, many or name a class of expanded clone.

CDR3 protein: CAISEGQGYYEQYF
CDR3 DNA: TGTGCCATCAGTGAAGGGCAGGGTTATTACGAGCAGTACTTC
V gene: TRBV10-3
J gene: TRBJ2-7
clone size: NA
CDR3 length: 14
D gene: NA

CDR3 protein: CASSYGGIGNQPQHF
CDR3 DNA: TGTGCCAGCAGTTACGGGGGGATCGGCAATCAGCCCCAGCATTTT
V gene: TRBV6-2/TRBV6-3
J gene: TRBJ1-5
clone size: NA
CDR3 length: 15
D gene: NA

CDR3 protein: CASSEVGRYNEKLFF
CDR3 DNA: TGTGCCAGCAGTGAAGTTGGCAGATATAATGAAAAACTGTTTTTT
V gene: TRBV6-1
J gene: TRBJ1-4
clone size: NA
CDR3 length: 15
D gene: NA

CDR3 protein: CASSASRTGGNEQFF
CDR3 DNA: TGCGCCAGCAGTGCGTCTCGGACAGGAGGGAATGAGCAGTTCTTC
V gene: TRBV10-2
J gene: TRBJ2-1
clone size: NA
CDR3 length: 15
D gene: NA

CDR3 protein: CASSQGQGTGEQYF
CDR3 DNA: TGTGCCAGCAGCCAGGGACAGGGAACAGGCGAGCAGTACTTC
V gene: TRBV6-5
J gene: TRBJ2-7
clone size: NA
CDR3 length: 14
D gene: TRBD1

CDR3 protein: CASSGLVGGFNYGYTF
CDR3 DNA: TGTGCCAGCAGTGGATTGGTCGGGGGGTTCAACTATGGCTACACCTTC
V gene: TRBV2
J gene: TRBJ1-2
clone size: NA
CDR3 length: 16
D gene: NA

CDR3 protein: CATSVGVGQPQHF
CDR3 DNA: TGTGCCACCAGTGTTGGGGTAGGCCAGCCCCAGCATTTT
V gene: TRBV24-1
J gene: TRBJ1-5
clone size: NA
CDR3 length: 13
D gene: NA

CDR3 protein: CASSSASSGNTIYF
CDR3 DNA: TGCGCCAGCAGCTCCGCTAGCTCTGGAAACACCATATATTTT
V gene: TRBV5-1
J gene: TRBJ1-3
clone size: NA
CDR3 length: 14
D gene: NA

CDR3 protein: CASSSGTGSYEQYF
CDR3 DNA: TGTGCCAGCAGCTCGGGGACAGGGAGCTACGAGCAGTACTTC
V gene: TRBV7-2
J gene: TRBJ2-7
clone size: NA
CDR3 length: 14
D gene: TRBD1

CDR3 protein: CAISEPGLVSYEQYF
CDR3 DNA: TGTGCCATCAGTGAACCGGGACTAGTGTCCTACGAGCAGTACTTC
V gene: TRBV10-3
J gene: TRBJ2-7
clone size: NA
CDR3 length: 15
D gene: TRBD2

CDR3 protein: CAWSKVGYTF
CDR3 DNA: TGTGCCTGGAGTAAAGTTGGCTACACCTTC
V gene: TRBV30
J gene: TRBJ1-2
clone size: NA
CDR3 length: 10
D gene: NA

CDR3 protein: CASSQSLYNEQFF
CDR3 DNA: TGTGCCAGCTCACAATCCCTCTACAATGAGCAGTTCTTC
V gene: TRBV18
J gene: TRBJ2-1
clone size: NA
CDR3 length: 13
D gene: NA

CDR3 protein: CASSLLAGGATYEQYF
CDR3 DNA: TGTGCCAGCAGCCTCCTAGCGGGAGGGGCGACCTACGAGCAGTACTTC
V gene: TRBV4-2
J gene: TRBJ2-7
clone size: once
CDR3 length: 16
D gene: TRBD2

CDR3 protein: CASSLATGRGDEQYF
CDR3 DNA: TGTGCCAGCAGCTTAGCGACCGGGAGGGGCGACGAGCAGTACTTC
V gene: TRBV7-8
J gene: TRBJ2-7
clone size: NA
CDR3 length: 15
D gene: TRBD2

CDR3 protein: CASSPRDGHYEQYF
CDR3 DNA: TGTGCCAGCAGTCCTCGGGACGGCCACTACGAGCAGTACTTC
V gene: TRBV6-5
J gene: TRBJ2-7
clone size: once
CDR3 length: 14
D gene: NA

CDR3 protein: CASSQRPGSSGNTIYF
CDR3 DNA: TGCGCCAGCAGCCAGCGACCAGGGTCCTCTGGAAACACCATATATTTT
V gene: TRBV4-1
J gene: TRBJ1-3
clone size: once
CDR3 length: 16
D gene: NA

CDR3 protein: CASSLGREPYNEQFF
CDR3 DNA: TGTGCCAGCAGCTTAGGGCGGGAACCCTACAATGAGCAGTTCTTC
V gene: TRBV11-3
J gene: TRBJ2-1
clone size: NA
CDR3 length: 15
D gene: NA

CDR3 protein: CASRALAGALGEQFF
CDR3 DNA: TGTGCCAGCAGGGCCCTCGCAGGAGCTTTGGGTGAGCAGTTCTTC
V gene: TRBV27
J gene: TRBJ2-1
clone size: NA
CDR3 length: 15
D gene: NA

CDR3 protein: CATSRDYSGRNEKLFF
CDR3 DNA: TGTGCCACCAGCAGAGACTACTCTGGACGTAATGAAAAACTGTTTTTT
V gene: TRBV15
J gene: TRBJ1-4
clone size: NA
CDR3 length: 16
D gene: NA

CDR3 protein: CASRGDTHQPQHF
CDR3 DNA: TGTGCCAGCAGGGGGGACACCCATCAGCCCCAGCATTTT
V gene: TRBV7-2
J gene: TRBJ1-5
clone size: NA
CDR3 length: 13
D gene: NA

CDR3 protein: CASSPPGQPVIGYTF
CDR3 DNA: TGTGCCAGCAGCCCGCCGGGACAGCCCGTAATCGGCTACACCTTC
V gene: TRBV7-4
J gene: TRBJ1-2
clone size: NA
CDR3 length: 15
D gene: TRBD1

CDR3 protein: CASSLLLGGYTF
CDR3 DNA: TGTGCCAGCAGCTTACTCCTTGGAGGCTACACCTTC
V gene: TRBV7-2
J gene: TRBJ1-2
clone size: NA
CDR3 length: 12
D gene: NA